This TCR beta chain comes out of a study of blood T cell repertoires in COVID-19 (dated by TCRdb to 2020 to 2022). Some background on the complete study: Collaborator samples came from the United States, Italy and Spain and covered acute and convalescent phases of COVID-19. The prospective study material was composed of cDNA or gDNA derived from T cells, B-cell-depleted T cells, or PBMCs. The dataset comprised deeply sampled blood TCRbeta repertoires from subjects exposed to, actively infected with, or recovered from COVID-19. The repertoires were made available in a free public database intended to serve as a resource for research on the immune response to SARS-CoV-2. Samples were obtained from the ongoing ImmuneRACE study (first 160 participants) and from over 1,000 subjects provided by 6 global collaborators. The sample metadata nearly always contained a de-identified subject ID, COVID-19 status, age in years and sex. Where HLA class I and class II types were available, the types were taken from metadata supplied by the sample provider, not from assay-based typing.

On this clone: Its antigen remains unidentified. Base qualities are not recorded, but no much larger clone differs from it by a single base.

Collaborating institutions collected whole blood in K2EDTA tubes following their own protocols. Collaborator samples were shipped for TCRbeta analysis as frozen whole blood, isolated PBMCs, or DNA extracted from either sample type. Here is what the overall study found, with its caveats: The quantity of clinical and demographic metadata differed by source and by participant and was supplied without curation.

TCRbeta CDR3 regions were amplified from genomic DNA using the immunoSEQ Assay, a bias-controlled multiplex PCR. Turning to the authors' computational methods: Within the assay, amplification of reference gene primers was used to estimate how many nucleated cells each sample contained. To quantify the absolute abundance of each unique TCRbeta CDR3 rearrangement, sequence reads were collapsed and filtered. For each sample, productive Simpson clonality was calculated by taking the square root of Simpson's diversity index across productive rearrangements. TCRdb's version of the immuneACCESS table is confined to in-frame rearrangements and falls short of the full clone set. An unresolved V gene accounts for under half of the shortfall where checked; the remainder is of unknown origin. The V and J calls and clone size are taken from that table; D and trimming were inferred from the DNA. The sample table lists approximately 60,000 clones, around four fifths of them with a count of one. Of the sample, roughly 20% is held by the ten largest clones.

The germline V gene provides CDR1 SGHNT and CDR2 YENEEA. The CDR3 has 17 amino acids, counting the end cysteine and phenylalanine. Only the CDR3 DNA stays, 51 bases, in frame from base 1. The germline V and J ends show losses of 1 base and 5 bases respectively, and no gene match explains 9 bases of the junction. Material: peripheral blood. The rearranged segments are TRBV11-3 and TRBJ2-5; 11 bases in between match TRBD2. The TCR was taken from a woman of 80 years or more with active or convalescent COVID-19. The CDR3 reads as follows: CASSLGGTSGQAETQYF. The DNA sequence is TGTGCCAGCAGCTTAGGAGGGACTAGCGGACAAGCGGAGACCCAGTACTTC.